These 23 T cell receptor beta chains originate from one sample sequenced in a study of blood T cell repertoires in COVID-19. Method: immunoSEQ multiplex PCR; TCRdb's copy keeps in-frame clones and lacks some. Of about 26,000 clones in the sample, almost 90% were seen once. The sequencing input was peripheral blood. These receptors came from a human donor in a cohort sampled during active COVID-19.

V is TRBV6-5 and J is TRBJ1-5; D is undetermined. The CDR3 consists of 16 residues. V shed 0 bases and J shed 0 bases, with 9 bases lying between them. The germline CDR1 and CDR2 sequences are MNHEY and SVGAGI. The DNA of the CDR3 is TGTGCCAGCAGTTACTCGTTAGCAGATAGCAATCAGCCCCAGCATTTT. Amino acids: CASSYSLADSNQPQHF.

This clone is a singleton in its sample. The chain links TRBV29-1 to TRBJ2-1; no clear D gene. This CDR3 contains 11 residues. Per the germline V gene, CDR1 is SQVTM and CDR2 is ANQGSEA. V was cut by 8 bases and J by 8 bases, with 13 bases left in between. CDR3 protein: CSYSSLDEQFF. In DNA form, the CDR3 reads TGCAGCTATAGCAGTCTCGATGAGCAGTTCTTC.

V gene TRBV19 combines with J gene TRBJ1-1; TRBD1 agrees at 7 bases. V was pared by 5 bases and J by 3 bases, with 6 bases of the junction left unmatched. Looked up from germline, CDR1 is LNHDA and CDR2 is SQIVND (reference sequence). This CDR3 spans 14 amino acids. The CDR3 sequence: CASSPRQGYTEAFF. In DNA, the CDR3 is TGTGCCAGTAGTCCACGACAGGGATACACTGAAGCTTTCTTT.

The CDR3 reads CASSTRQGQHGYTF. DNA for the CDR3: TGTGCCAGTAGTACCCGACAGGGTCAACATGGCTACACCTTC. The chain carries TRBV19 and TRBJ1-2; TRBD1 aligns across 7 bases. The germline CDR1 and CDR2 sequences are LNHDA and SQIVND (reference sequence). V lost 4 bases to trimming and J lost 6 bases; unmatched junction nucleotides: 8. The CDR3 is 14 residues long.

In its sample, this clone was seen once. This chain joins TRBV21-1 and TRBJ2-3; TRBD2 reflects the table's D call only, with no check against the DNA. TRBV21-1 is tagged as a pseudogene. This CDR3 is 18 amino acids long. The CDR3 sequence is CASNLDPEPSGREDTQYF. The CDR3 coding sequence is TGTGCCAGCAACTTGGACCCCGAGCCTAGCGGGAGGGAAGATACGCAGTATTTT.

V usage is TRBV6-6 and J usage is TRBJ1-1; D call uncertain. V gave up 4 bases and J gave up 2 bases, with 14 bases separating them. The CDR3 length is 15 residues. Germline V CDR1 and CDR2: MNHNY, SVGAGI (reference sequence). CDR3 amino acids: CASSSTAGRNTEAFF. The CDR3 DNA follows: TGTGCCAGCAGTTCAACAGCTGGCCGAAACACTGAAGCTTTCTTT.

Remarks on this clone: A junction boundary mismatches the germline segment, possibly from a read error. J is TRBJ2-5 and V is TRBV6-5; 8 bases are shared with TRBD2. Germline CDR1 MNHEY, CDR2 SVGAGI. The CDR3 is 15 residues long. CDR3 DNA sequence: TGTGCCAGCAGTTTCTCGGGGGGGATAAAAGAGTCCCAGTACTTC. Translating gives CASSFSGGIKESQYF.

This chain connects TRBV5-1 to TRBJ1-2, with 7 bases aligning to TRBD1. This CDR3 spans 14 amino acids. The V segment lost 7 bases and the J segment 0 bases; nucleotides outside the gene matches: 6. Germline V gene lookup returns CDR1 SGHRS and CDR2 YFSETQ. CDR3 nucleotides: TGCGCCAGCCAGACAGGGCCCGCTAACTATGGCTACACCTTC. Translated: CASQTGPANYGYTF.

In this sample, this clone turned up a few times. V is TRBV29-1 and J is TRBJ2-7, with a tentative D call TRBD2 (7 bases). This CDR3 spans 15 amino acids. V was pared by 3 bases and J by 0 bases, with 15 bases between. Germline assignment: CDR1 SQVTM and CDR2 ANQGSEA. Here the CDR3 reads CSVDGGRGSSYEQYF. The DNA for the CDR3 is TGCAGCGTTGACGGGGGGCGGGGGAGCTCCTACGAGCAGTACTTC.

The rearrangement links TRBV6-5 to TRBJ1-1; 7 bases match TRBD1. After removal of 7 bases from V and 6 bases from J, the junction contained 11 bases not matched to a gene. Looked up from germline, CDR1 is MNHEY and CDR2 is SVGAGI. The CDR3 sequence is 14 residues long. CDR3 coding DNA: TGTGCCAGCACCATAGGAGGGGGCATCTCTGAAGCTTTCTTT. This codes for CASTIGGGISEAFF.

This clone was picked up a small number of times. V is TRBV11-2 and J is TRBJ1-2, with a weak D call TRBD1 (5 bases). Germline assignment: CDR1 SGHAT and CDR2 FQNNGV. V dropped 3 bases and J dropped 2 bases, with 7 bases sitting between them. The CDR3 extends over 13 amino acids. The CDR3 spells CASSFGGNYGYTF. The DNA for the CDR3 is TGTGCCAGCAGCTTCGGGGGGAACTATGGCTACACCTTC.

The chain combines TRBV7-2 with TRBJ2-7; tentatively, D is TRBD1 (6 bases). V lost 1 base to trimming and J lost 6 bases, with 10 bases between them. The CDR3 sequence is 13 residues long. Germline V gene lookup returns CDR1 SGHTA and CDR2 FQGNSA. CDR3 residues: CASSLVAGAEQYF. The CDR3 DNA follows: TGTGCCAGCAGCTTAGTCGCAGGGGCCGAGCAGTACTTC.

CDR3 sequence: CASSRAGTGAFNEQFF. In nucleotides, the CDR3 is TGTGCCAGCAGTCGTGCCGGGACAGGGGCTTTCAATGAGCAGTTCTTC. The rearrangement links TRBV28 to TRBJ2-1, with 10 bases identical to TRBD1. With V trimmed by 5 bases and J by 6 bases, 10 bases remained unmatched. The CDR3 spans 16 residues. The V gene's germline CDR1 is MDHEN and CDR2 SYDVKM. Looking up the rest from reference TRBV28 and TRBJ2-1 gives the full variable domain: DVKVTQSSRYLVKRTGEKVFLECVQDMDHENMFWYRQDPGLGLRLIYFSYDVKMKEKGDIPEGYSVSREKKERFSLILESASTNQTSMYLCASSRAGTGAFNEQFFGPGTRLTVL.

The rearrangement uses TRBV19 and TRBJ1-3; D is unclear. Germline CDR1 and CDR2: LNHDA and SQIVND (reference sequence). This CDR3 is 14 amino acids long. The V end was cut by 4 bases, the J end by 2 bases, with 9 bases between. CDR3: CASSTAGAGNTIYF. The CDR3 region has the DNA TGTGCCAGTAGTACCGCCGGGGCTGGAAACACCATATATTTT. The full variable domain, in which reference TRBV19 and TRBJ1-3 provide the parts outside the CDR3, is DGGITQSPKYLFRKEGQNVTLSCEQNLNHDAMYWYRQDPGQGLRLIYYSQIVNDFQKGDIAEGYSVSREKKESFPLTVTSAQKNPTAFYLCASSTAGAGNTIYFGEGSWLTVV.

The rearrangement uses TRBV2 and TRBJ1-6; D gene uncertain. The CDR3 length is 15 residues. Trimming cost V 7 bases and J 3 bases, with 13 bases left between them. The germline gives CDR1 SNHLY, CDR2 FYNNEI. Here the CDR3 DNA reads TGTGCCAGCACCCTTTCCCGGGACTATAATTCACCCCTCCACTTT. Its protein product is CASTLSRDYNSPLHF.

The chain carries TRBV6-5 and TRBJ2-3; 7 positions agree with TRBD1. Looked up from germline, CDR1 is MNHEY and CDR2 is SVGAGI. There are 13 residues in the CDR3. V shed 7 bases, J shed 4 bases, and the junction held 5 bases outside the gene matches. The CDR3 loop reads CASKITGADTQYF. For the CDR3, the DNA is TGTGCCAGCAAGATAACAGGGGCAGATACGCAGTATTTT.

The chain has TRBV3-1 (or the pseudogene TRBV3-2) and TRBJ1-3; maybe TRBD1 (5 bases). This CDR3 comprises 18 residues. The V gene lost 1 base and the J gene lost 0 bases, with 16 bases spanning the gap. Germline CDR1 is LGHDT and CDR2 is YNNKEL (reference sequence). CDR3 protein: CASSQGPQGWSSGNTIYF. In DNA, the CDR3 is TGTGCCAGCAGCCAAGGACCGCAGGGTTGGTCCTCTGGAAACACCATATATTTT.

The chain carries TRBV5-6 and TRBJ1-4; 8 positions match TRBD1. In germline, CDR1 is SGHDT, CDR2 YYEEEE. Germline trimming cut 0 bases from V and 8 bases from J; bases unmatched to any gene: 9. This CDR3 has 16 amino acids. The CDR3, as DNA: TGTGCCAGCAGCTTGGGGACAGGGATCATTTGGGAAAAACTGTTTTTT. Translation gives CASSLGTGIIWEKLFF.

This CDR3 is CASRKIMADTGELFF. CDR3 sequence (DNA): TGTGCCAGCAGAAAGATTATGGCGGACACCGGGGAGCTGTTTTTT. J is TRBJ2-2 and V is TRBV6-5, with unresolved D. From germline, CDR1 is MNHEY and CDR2 SVGAGI. V was cut by 6 bases and J by 3 bases, with 14 bases left in between. The CDR3 contains 15 residues.

This clone was counted a few times. The chain carries TRBV15 and TRBJ2-2, with D unclear. The germline gives CDR1 LNHNV, CDR2 YYDKDF (reference sequence). There are 14 residues in the CDR3. V lost 5 bases to trimming and J lost 6 bases, with 13 bases between them. CDR3 nucleotide sequence: TGTGCCACCAGCGGAAGCGTGGGTCCCGGGGAGCTGTTTTTT. As protein: CATSGSVGPGELFF.

The chain carries TRBV5-5 and TRBJ2-1; D is perhaps TRBD2 (6 bases). CDR3 length: 16 amino acids. CDR1 is SGHKS and CDR2 is YYEKEE in the germline V gene (reference sequence). Trimming pared 4 bases from V and 0 bases from J, leaving 14 bases between. The CDR3 sequence is CASSRSGVSSYNEQFF. CDR3 bases: TGTGCCAGCAGCCGTAGCGGAGTCAGCTCCTACAATGAGCAGTTCTTC.

The V call is TRBV18, the J call TRBJ2-7; D perhaps matches TRBD2 (6 bases). Germline CDR1 is KGHSH and CDR2 is LQKENI. CDR3 length equals 14 residues. Trimming took 3 bases from V and 3 from J, leaving 12 bases between them. This CDR3 reads CASSPPGTHYEQYF. The CDR3 DNA is TGTGCCAGCTCACCGCCCGGGACTCACTACGAGCAGTACTTC.

Written as DNA, the CDR3 is TGCGCCAGCAGCTCGACAGGGAACTATGGCTACACCTTC. Its translation is CASSSTGNYGYTF. The J gene is TRBJ1-2, the V gene TRBV5-1, with TRBD1 matching 7 bases. The CDR3 runs 13 residues. From germline, CDR1 is SGHRS and CDR2 YFSETQ. The V gene end was trimmed by 3 bases and the J gene end by 2 bases; junction bases not matched to a gene: 1.